The T cell receptor beta chain described here comes from a study of blood T cells in healthy people across ages. V lost 4 bases to trimming and J lost 8 bases, with 13 bases between them. Germline CDR1 and CDR2: SGHRS and YFSETQ. The CDR3 runs 13 residues. This clonotype turned up a few times. Using a J-beta primer mix together with a sample-barcoded 5' primer, a second PCR was run for about 7 to 12 cycles. Each CDR3 protein is one row after TCRdb ran MiXCR on the 5' RACE reads. Here the sample spans some 1.8 million distinct CDR3 sequences, more than 35% being singletons. The chain uses TRBV5-1 and TRBJ2-1, with D unresolved. The TCR was taken from a human donor in good health. The specimen sequenced was blood. In nucleotides, the CDR3 is TGCGCCAGCAGCGCCCTCTTATTCGATGAGCAGTTCTTC. This sequence encodes CASSALLFDEQFF.